This is a list of T cell receptor beta chains from one sample in a study of control samples from healthy donors and cancer patients. Clones were read by immunoSEQ multiplex PCR, and TCRdb kept only the in-frame ones, dropping some. The sample holds roughly 120,000 clones, about nine tenths seen once. The sample comprised blood. The origin of the receptors is a woman between 18 and 29 years old in good health. CDR3s include the opening cysteine and the closing phenylalanine or tryptophan. Each record gives: J gene, clone size, D gene, V gene, CDR3 DNA, CDR3 protein. The D gene is left open where the match is weak. Rows give clone size only sometimes, using once, few, many, or a class for an expanded clone.

TRBJ2-1,-,-,TRBV5-4,TGTGCCAGCAGTCAGGACGAGGATGAGCAGTTCTTC,CASSQDEDEQFF
TRBJ2-6,-,-,TRBV9,TGTGCCAGCAGCGTAGGAGATTTTGGGGCTGGGGCCAACGTCCTGACTTTC,CASSVGDFGAGANVLTF
TRBJ2-3,many,TRBD2,TRBV20-1,TGCATCCTAGCGGGAGAAGATACGCAGTATTTT,CILAGEDTQYF
TRBJ2-3,once,-,TRBV7-2,TGTGCCAGCAGCTCGGACTCAGATACGCAGTATTTT,CASSSDSDTQYF
TRBJ2-7,once,TRBD1,TRBV7-2,TGTGCCAGCAGCTTATGGGGACAGGGAGATGGAGAGCAGTACTTC,CASSLWGQGDGEQYF
TRBJ1-2,-,-,TRBV20-1,TGCAGTGCTAGTAGCCCTGGGGACGATGGCTACACCTTC,CSASSPGDDGYTF
TRBJ2-1,-,-,TRBV7-3,TGTGCCAGCAGCTTAACCGAACAAATACTTGATGAGCAGTTCTTC,CASSLTEQILDEQFF
TRBJ1-1,-,-,TRBV19,TGTGCCAGTAGTCTTCGTTCAGGCGATGAAGCTTTCTTT,CASSLRSGDEAFF
TRBJ1-1,-,-,TRBV27,TGTGCCAGCAGCCCGATCCGAAGGGGGACTGAAGCTTTCTTT,CASSPIRRGTEAFF
TRBJ2-2,-,-,TRBV27,TGTGCCAGCAACCGTAGGGGAGAGAGTTCGAGGACCGGGGAGCTGTTTTTT,CASNRRGESSRTGELFF
TRBJ2-3,-,TRBD2,TRBV2,TGTGCCAGCGCCCCTAGCGGAGCTAGCACAGATACGCAGTATTTT,CASAPSGASTDTQYF
TRBJ1-2,-,-,TRBV7-3,TGTGCCAGCAGCTTAACGTCACAGGGCTCCCATGGCTACACCTTC,CASSLTSQGSHGYTF
TRBJ2-3,-,-,TRBV23-1,TGCGCCAGCAGTCACGGGGCTGGAGATACGCAGTATTTT,CASSHGAGDTQYF
TRBJ1-6,few,-,TRBV5-4,TGTGCCAGCAGCTTGGATCGGTCACCCCTCCACTTT,CASSLDRSPLHF
TRBJ2-1,-,TRBD1,TRBV7-2,TGTGCCAGCAGACAGACAGGGGGCCTCAACAATGAGCAGTTCTTC,CASRQTGGLNNEQFF
TRBJ1-1,-,-,TRBV7-2,TGTGCCAGCAGCTTAGTTGGCAGGGTATCGATGAACACTGAAGCTTTCTTT,CASSLVGRVSMNTEAFF
TRBJ2-7,-,-,TRBV6-5,TGTGCCAGCAGAAAAGATCAGGGGCACTCCTACGAGCAGTACTTC,CASRKDQGHSYEQYF
TRBJ2-3,-,-,TRBV10-3,TGTGCCATCAGTGAGCTAGTAACTAGCACAGATACGCAGTATTTT,CAISELVTSTDTQYF
TRBJ2-1,-,TRBD2,TRBV7-2,TGTGCCAGCAGCTTAGGTCTAGCGGGGGGAACGCAGAACAATGAGCAGTTCTTC,CASSLGLAGGTQNNEQFF
TRBJ1-2,-,-,TRBV28,TGTGCCAGCAGACGATTTACAGGGTCCTATGGCTACACCTTC,CASRRFTGSYGYTF
TRBJ2-2,-,TRBD1,TRBV7-9,TGTGCCAGCAGCTTGACAGGGGCTCCGAACACCGGGGAGCTGTTTTTT,CASSLTGAPNTGELFF
TRBJ1-1,-,-,TRBV6-5,TGTGCCCTCGACCCTCGTAACAGGGACACTGAAGCTTTCTTT,CALDPRNRDTEAFF
TRBJ2-1,-,-,TRBV6-5,TGTGCCAGCACTCTGGGTCTTGGTGAGCAGTTCTTC,CASTLGLGEQFF
TRBJ2-5,-,-,TRBV29-1,TGCAGCGTTGAAGGAGGTCGGAACGAATACGGGACCCAGTACTTC,CSVEGGRNEYGTQYF
TRBJ1-1,-,TRBD1,TRBV27,TGTGCCAGCAGGCGGGACAGGGGCGGGAACACTGAAGCTTTCTTT,CASRRDRGGNTEAFF
TRBJ2-7,-,TRBD2,TRBV6-2/TRBV6-3,TGTGCCAGCAGTTACGAGTGGGCTTCTAGCGGGAGAAAGTACGAGCAGTACTTC,CASSYEWASSGRKYEQYF
TRBJ2-4,once,TRBD1,TRBV7-9,TGTGCCAGCAGCACCGGGACAGGGGGCATTCAGTACTTC,CASSTGTGGIQYF
TRBJ2-7,-,-,TRBV9,TGTGCCAGCAGCGTAGCTATAAGGACCGAGCAGTACTTC,CASSVAIRTEQYF
TRBJ2-3,-,-,TRBV9,TGTGCCAGCAGCGTAGGAAGGGGAGATACGCAGTATTTT,CASSVGRGDTQYF
TRBJ2-3,-,-,TRBV7-9,TGTGCCAGCAGAGACAACAGGCGAAATGCAGATACGCAGTATTTT,CASRDNRRNADTQYF
TRBJ1-4,-,-,TRBV28,TGTGCCAGCAGTTTATTGGGGCAGGGCTTGAAAAAACTGTTTTTT,CASSLLGQGLKKLFF
TRBJ2-3,-,-,TRBV5-1,TGCGCCAGCAGTGTCGGCGATCAAGATACGCAGTATTTT,CASSVGDQDTQYF
TRBJ2-7,once,-,TRBV27,TGTGCCAGCAGTTCCGGACAGTCTCCCTACGAGCAGTACTTC,CASSSGQSPYEQYF
TRBJ2-2,-,-,TRBV7-9,TGTGCCAGCAGCTTCGGCACCGGGGAGCTGTTTTTT,CASSFGTGELFF
TRBJ2-5,-,TRBD2,TRBV2,TGTGCCAGCACCGCCGGGAGGGGCGTAGAGACCCAGTACTTC,CASTAGRGVETQYF
TRBJ1-6,-,TRBD1,TRBV30,TGTGCCTGCTCGGGACAGGGGAATTCACCCCTCCACTTT,CACSGQGNSPLHF
TRBJ2-5,-,-,TRBV12-3/TRBV12-4,TGTGCCAGCACTGACGTGGGGGAGACCCAGTACTTC,CASTDVGETQYF
TRBJ2-6,-,-,TRBV18,TGTGCCAGCTCACCACCGTGGGGGGCCAACGTCCTGACTTTC,CASSPPWGANVLTF
TRBJ2-5,-,TRBD1,TRBV7-8,TGTGCCAGCAGCCCGGGGACAGATAAAGAGACCCAGTACTTC,CASSPGTDKETQYF
TRBJ1-3,-,-,TRBV29-1,TGCAGCGTTGTGGTCTCTGGAAACACCATATATTTT,CSVVVSGNTIYF
TRBJ1-2,-,-,TRBV9,TGTGCCAGCAGCGTGCGGTCAGGCGAACAGAGCTCTAACTATGGCTACACCTTC,CASSVRSGEQSSNYGYTF
TRBJ2-3,-,-,TRBV13,TGTGCCAGCAGCTTAAACACGGAAGATACGCAGTATTTT,CASSLNTEDTQYF
TRBJ1-2,-,TRBD1,TRBV4-3,TGCGCCAGCAGACACCTTACAGGGGGCGATGGCTACACCTTC,CASRHLTGGDGYTF
TRBJ2-1,-,-,TRBV6-5,TGTGCCAGCAGTTACTCGCCAAGCATAAGCCATGAGCAGTTCTTC,CASSYSPSISHEQFF
TRBJ2-7,-,-,TRBV7-2,TGTGCCAGCAGATTGGACGGCGCCTACGAGCAGTACTTC,CASRLDGAYEQYF
TRBJ2-1,once,TRBD2,TRBV6-1,TGTGCCAGCAGTGAAGCTCCGGGACTAGCGGGATTACCGCAGTTCTTC,CASSEAPGLAGLPQFF
TRBJ2-7,-,TRBD1,TRBV30,TGTGCCTGGAGTGCCCTACCGACAGGGGTTCGATCCTACGAGCAGTACTTC,CAWSALPTGVRSYEQYF
TRBJ2-1,-,TRBD2,TRBV10-1,TGCGCCAGCAGTTCCGGGGGGGAGGGTGAGCAGTTCTTC,CASSSGGEGEQFF
TRBJ2-5,-,-,TRBV9,TGTGCCAGCAGCGTAGCCGCTAGCTACTTACAAGAGACCCAGTACTTC,CASSVAASYLQETQYF
TRBJ2-7,-,TRBD2,TRBV28,TGTGCCAGCAGTTTACCCTTGGGGACTAGCGGGAGGTCGTACTTC,CASSLPLGTSGRSYF
TRBJ1-1,-,-,TRBV27,TGTGCCAGCAGTCCCTCGGACAAAGGACGGGGAGAAGCTTTCTTT,CASSPSDKGRGEAFF
TRBJ2-1,-,-,TRBV5-1,TGCGCCAGCAGCCCCCAGTTAGGCCCCTACAATGAGCAGTTCTTC,CASSPQLGPYNEQFF
TRBJ1-2,-,TRBD1,TRBV6-1,TGTGCCAGCAGTGAATCAGGGGGAAGCTATGGCTACACCTTC,CASSESGGSYGYTF
TRBJ1-1,-,TRBD1,TRBV4-1,TGCGCCAGCAGCTCCCGGGACAGTGTTAACACTGAAGCTTTCTTT,CASSSRDSVNTEAFF